The following is a TCR beta chain sequence with its context. With 6 bases removed from V and 2 bases from J, the gap between germline ends came to 8 bases. This CDR3 comprises 13 residues. The germline V gene has CDR1 LNHDA and CDR2 SQIVND (reference sequence). This entry belongs to a study of blood T cell repertoires in COVID-19. Study-level background: The study drew acute and convalescent COVID-19 samples from the United States, Italy and Spain. From T cells, B-cell-depleted T cells, or PBMCs came the material, which was cDNA or gDNA.

Source study methods: Using reference gene primer amplification, nucleated cell counts were estimated. Data came from immunoSEQ multiplex PCR; TCRdb stores just in-frame clones and leaves some out. Clone size and V and J calls were adopted from that table, with D and trimming inferred from the DNA. This sample has under 35,000 clones, with approximately 91% found just once. The specimen sequenced was peripheral blood. The rearrangement joins TRBV19 to TRBJ1-3; tentative D call: TRBD1 (6 bases). The sequence came from a man in his 70s with active COVID-19. The CDR3 nucleotides read TGTGCCAGTAGGGGACAACCTGGAAACACCATATATTTT. As protein: CASRGQPGNTIYF.